This is a list of T cell receptor beta chains from one sample in a study of blood T cell repertoires in COVID-19. Data came from immunoSEQ multiplex PCR; TCRdb stores just in-frame clones and leaves some out. The sample consists of about 67,000 clones, just under 80% of them appearing once. Sample: peripheral blood. Receptors originate from a woman aged 55-69 years with acute or convalescent COVID-19. CDR3s include the opening cysteine and the closing phenylalanine or tryptophan. The D gene is left open where the match is weak. Rows give clone size only sometimes, using once, few, many, or a class for an expanded clone.

CDR3 DNA,CDR3 protein,V gene,D gene,clone size,J gene
TGTGCCAGCAGCACCCAGCAGGCCAACTATGGCTACACCTTC,CASSTQQANYGYTF,TRBV9,NA,once,TRBJ1-2
TGTGCAAGTCGCTTAGAAAGACACTACACCGGGGAGCTGTTTTTT,CASRLERHYTGELFF,TRBV12-2,NA,NA,TRBJ2-2
TGTGCCAGCAGTGAGGCCCAAGAGACCCAGTACTTC,CASSEAQETQYF,TRBV2,NA,NA,TRBJ2-5
TGCGCCAGCAGCTTGGCCGCGGGGACCTATGGCTACACCTTC,CASSLAAGTYGYTF,TRBV5-1,NA,NA,TRBJ1-2
TGTGCCTGGAGCGCGACAGGGGCGGGCTATGGCTACACCTTC,CAWSATGAGYGYTF,TRBV30,TRBD1,once,TRBJ1-2
TGCAGCGTTCCTCACATCACCGGGGAGCTGTTTTTT,CSVPHITGELFF,TRBV29-1,NA,NA,TRBJ2-2
TGTGCCAGCAGCTTATCTTCCGGGGTGGGCTACACCTTC,CASSLSSGVGYTF,TRBV7-2,NA,NA,TRBJ1-2
TGCGCCAGCAGACCCGACAGGGGTGGGGAAAAACTGTTTTTT,CASRPDRGGEKLFF,TRBV5-1,TRBD1,NA,TRBJ1-4
TGTGCCAGCAGTACAACTTGGACAGGCTATGGCTACACCTTC,CASSTTWTGYGYTF,TRBV6-4,TRBD1,NA,TRBJ1-2
TGTGCCAGCAGTTATGACCTAGTCGTAAGCAATGAGCAGTTCTTC,CASSYDLVVSNEQFF,TRBV6-2/TRBV6-3,NA,NA,TRBJ2-1
TGTGCCAGCAGCAAATCAGATACGCAGTATTTT,CASSKSDTQYF,TRBV12-3/TRBV12-4,NA,NA,TRBJ2-3
TGTGCCAGCAGCAGGACAGGGGAAGGGAATCAGCCCCAGCATTTT,CASSRTGEGNQPQHF,TRBV7-8,TRBD1,NA,TRBJ1-5
TGTGCCAGCAGCGAACAGGGGTGGCACGAGCAGTACTTC,CASSEQGWHEQYF,TRBV12-3/TRBV12-4,TRBD1,NA,TRBJ2-7
TGTGCCAGCAGCCCCCGGGACACCACCGGGGAGCTGTTTTTT,CASSPRDTTGELFF,TRBV7-2,NA,NA,TRBJ2-2
TGTGCCAGCAGCCCCACTGGCCTTACAGGGTTTGAGTCACCCCTCCACTTT,CASSPTGLTGFESPLHF,TRBV5-4,NA,NA,TRBJ1-6
TGCGCCAGCAGCTGGCAGGGAACGACGGATACGCAGTATTTT,CASSWQGTTDTQYF,TRBV5-1,NA,NA,TRBJ2-3
TGTGCCATCAGTGAGGACGGGGGGGCCTACGAGCAGTACTTC,CAISEDGGAYEQYF,TRBV10-3,TRBD2,NA,TRBJ2-7
TGTGCCAGTAGTATATTTGTAGGGGGACAGCGCATGAACACTGAAGCTTTCTTT,CASSIFVGGQRMNTEAFF,TRBV19,TRBD1,NA,TRBJ1-1
TGTGCCAGCAGTTACACGGTGTACAATGAGCAGTTCTTC,CASSYTVYNEQFF,TRBV6-5,NA,NA,TRBJ2-1
TGTGCCAGCAGCCCGCAATGGGGTCGGGACTACACCTTC,CASSPQWGRDYTF,TRBV3-1/TRBV3-2,NA,NA,TRBJ1-2
TGTGCCAGCAGCCGAACGACCGGGGGGAAGGCCGAGCAGTACTTC,CASSRTTGGKAEQYF,TRBV3-1/TRBV3-2,TRBD2,NA,TRBJ2-7
TGTAGCGGACAGGGGGCTAAGTCAGTCTATGGCTACACCTTC,CSGQGAKSVYGYTF,TRBV3-1/TRBV3-2,TRBD1,NA,TRBJ1-2
TGCGCCAGCAGCTCGGGGGATCCCTACAATGAGCAGTTCTTC,CASSSGDPYNEQFF,TRBV5-1,NA,NA,TRBJ2-1
TGTGCCAGCAGCCTAACAGGGGGCCTCAACACCGGGGAGCTGTTTTTT,CASSLTGGLNTGELFF,TRBV7-3,TRBD1,once,TRBJ2-2
TGTGCCAGCAGCGCAACCCGGGGGAGAGAGACTGAAGCTTTCTTT,CASSATRGRETEAFF,TRBV7-8,NA,NA,TRBJ1-1
TGTGCCAGTAGCCTACCGGGGGATACAGATACGCAGTATTTT,CASSLPGDTDTQYF,TRBV19,NA,NA,TRBJ2-3
TGTGCCAGCGCTGGGAGTGGGGATGAGCAGTTCTTC,CASAGSGDEQFF,TRBV18,NA,NA,TRBJ2-1
TGTGCCACCATGAATAGCGGGTCTGGGGCCAACGTCCTGACTTTC,CATMNSGSGANVLTF,TRBV15,TRBD2,once,TRBJ2-6
TGTGCCAGCAGCTTCCTAGGTTTGGAGGAGACCCAGTACTTC,CASSFLGLEETQYF,TRBV7-9,NA,NA,TRBJ2-5
TGCGCCAGCAGCTTGGTTGCAGGGGGCAATGAGCAGTTCTTC,CASSLVAGGNEQFF,TRBV5-1,TRBD1,NA,TRBJ2-1
TGTGCCAGTAGTATAGCCCAGGGGGTTCGTGAAAAACTGTTTTTT,CASSIAQGVREKLFF,TRBV19,TRBD1,NA,TRBJ1-4
TGTGCCAGCAGTCGGATAGGGGTTAGCTCCTACGAGCAGTACTTC,CASSRIGVSSYEQYF,TRBV28,NA,NA,TRBJ2-7
TGTGCCAGCAGCGTAGCTACGGGAGCCTCATCCGAGCAGTACTTC,CASSVATGASSEQYF,TRBV9,NA,NA,TRBJ2-7
TGTGCCAGCAGTGAAGCGCGGAAACAGCAGTACTTC,CASSEARKQQYF,TRBV2,NA,NA,TRBJ2-7
TGCGCCAGCAGCCCGGGACATACCGGGGAGCTGTTTTTT,CASSPGHTGELFF,TRBV5-1,NA,NA,TRBJ2-2
TGTGCCAGCAGCGGGGGCGGTTTCGTGGTCCCAGATACGCAGTATTTT,CASSGGGFVVPDTQYF,TRBV5-8,NA,NA,TRBJ2-3
TGTGCCAGCAGCTTCGGGGGGGCCGGGGAGACCCAGTACTTC,CASSFGGAGETQYF,TRBV7-2,TRBD2,NA,TRBJ2-5
TGTGCCAGCAGCGACAGGACAGTTACCCAGGGGGCCAAAAACATTCAGTACTTC,CASSDRTVTQGAKNIQYF,TRBV7-9,NA,NA,TRBJ2-4